This TCR beta chain stems from a study of cytomegalovirus exposure and HLA in healthy donors. This CDR3 is built from 15 residues. V lost 4 bases and J 1 base, leaving 11 bases between the germline ends. Germline assignment: CDR1 SGHDT and CDR2 YYEEEE. Sequenced by immunoSEQ multiplex PCR; TCRdb stores in-frame clones only, minus some. The repertoire holds 100,000 to 120,000 clones, with 89% as singletons. Sequences were obtained from PBMCs. The chain joins TRBV5-6 to TRBJ1-4; tentatively, D is TRBD1 (5 bases). The sequence derives from a woman between 18 and 29 years old in good health and CMV-seronegative. In nucleotides, the CDR3 is TGTGCCAGCAGCCAAACAGGTGTAACTAATGAAAAACTGTTTTTT. Its translation: CASSQTGVTNEKLFF.